Sequencing of this T cell receptor beta chain was carried out in a study of T cell repertoires in cytomegalovirus infection. TCRdb re-called the reads with MiXCR, one entry per CDR3 protein. The sample includes 300,000 to 400,000 distinct CDR3 sequences, almost 30% of them seen just once. From germline, CDR1 is LNHDA and CDR2 SQIVND (reference sequence). V lost 0 bases, J lost 10 bases, and 12 bases lay in between. CDR3 length: 13 amino acids. Study-wide points: Predominance within the ex vivo response was attributable to HLA-C-restricted CMV-specific TCR beta clonotypes.

This clonotype was seen a few times. Antigen specificity is unknown. The TCR was taken from a human donor in good health (CMV status not recorded). Some clones in this sample may be carry-over from other donors' samples. Sequences were derived from cultured PBMCs, sampled from culture after CMV antigen stimulation. The chain links TRBV19 to TRBJ1-1, with D hard to call. The DNA of the CDR3 is TGTGCCAGTAGTATAGATCTTGGCTCTGGAGCTTTCTTT. It yields the protein CASSIDLGSGAFF.